This T cell receptor beta chain was identified in a study of blood T cell repertoires in COVID-19. Original processing methods: By means of reference gene primer amplification, nucleated cell counts were estimated. Clones were sequenced by immunoSEQ multiplex PCR, and TCRdb holds only the in-frame ones, with some missing. D and trimming come from the DNA, and the V and J calls and clone size come from that table. The table has about 200,000 clones, 70% to 90% seen once. The sample taken for sequencing was peripheral blood. This clonotype was sampled from a man aged 25 to 45 who had recovered from COVID-19.

CDR3 loop: CASSQGTVYGYTF. DNA for the CDR3: TGCGCCAGCAGCCAAGGGACAGTCTATGGCTACACCTTC. The chain has TRBV4-3 and TRBJ1-2; maybe TRBD1 (6 bases). This CDR3 is built from 13 residues. With 1 base removed from V and 4 bases from J, the gap between germline ends came to 7 bases. Germline-derived CDR1 and CDR2 are LGHNA and YSLEER.